The rows below give T cell receptor beta chains drawn from one sample of a study of T cell responses to AZD1222 COVID-19 vaccine. Data came from immunoSEQ multiplex PCR; TCRdb stores just in-frame clones and leaves some out. The sample contains more than 100,000 clones, 85% to 95% of which appear only once. The input for sequencing was peripheral blood, taken 28 days after the second AZD1222 dose. These receptors were obtained from an adult who received the AZD1222 COVID-19 vaccine. Both conserved end residues are part of each CDR3. The D gene is left open where the match is weak. Expanded clones get a size class; other rows say once, few or many, or leave the size out.

cdr3_nt	cdr3_aa	d_call	clone_size	v_call	j_call
TGCGCCAGCACGGAGGACAGGTCCTCTGGGGCCAACGTCCTGACTTTC	CASTEDRSSGANVLTF	TRBD1	NA	TRBV5-1	TRBJ2-6
TGTGCCAGCAGTTCGGGGGGACAGGGGCTTTACAATGAGCAGTTCTTC	CASSSGGQGLYNEQFF	TRBD1	once	TRBV6-2/TRBV6-3	TRBJ2-1
TGTGCCAGCAGCCCCTCTCGGTATGAGCAGTTCTTC	CASSPSRYEQFF	NA	once	TRBV7-2	TRBJ2-1
TGTGCCAGCAGCTTGGTCAGGGTAGGCACAGATACGCAGTATTTT	CASSLVRVGTDTQYF	NA	NA	TRBV5-8	TRBJ2-3
TGTGCCAGCAGACAGGGAGAGAGCTCTGGAAACACCATATATTTT	CASRQGESSGNTIYF	NA	NA	TRBV2	TRBJ1-3
TGTGCCAGCGGCCAGGGTGGAGGCCTTAATGAAAAACTGTTTTTT	CASGQGGGLNEKLFF	NA	NA	TRBV27	TRBJ1-4
TGTGCCAGTAGTACCCCCCGGGCGGGAGTCTACAATGAGCAGTTCTTC	CASSTPRAGVYNEQFF	TRBD2	NA	TRBV19	TRBJ2-1
TGTGCCAGCAACCAGGACAGGGAGGGTTCTGCTTTCTTT	CASNQDREGSAFF	TRBD1	NA	TRBV2	TRBJ1-1
TGTGCCAGCAGCACCACCTCAGGGGCCTATGGCTACACCTTC	CASSTTSGAYGYTF	NA	NA	TRBV9	TRBJ1-2
TGTGCCAGCAGCTTAGAGATGGACAATCAGCCCCAGCATTTT	CASSLEMDNQPQHF	NA	NA	TRBV11-1	TRBJ1-5
TGTGCCAGCAGCTTGGACTACAGGGAGGATGGCTACACCTTC	CASSLDYREDGYTF	NA	NA	TRBV5-8	TRBJ1-2
TGTGCCAGCAGTTTATCCCTCCAGGCAGGGGGTAGTCAGCCCCAGCATTTT	CASSLSLQAGGSQPQHF	TRBD1	NA	TRBV27	TRBJ1-5
TGTGCCAGCAGCCTACAGGGTCGGGAGCAGTACTTC	CASSLQGREQYF	NA	once	TRBV11-2	TRBJ2-7
TGTGCCAGCAGCCGAATGGGGGGGCTGGGGACTGAAGCTTTCTTT	CASSRMGGLGTEAFF	NA	NA	TRBV25-1	TRBJ1-1
TGTGCCAGCAGCATAGATGGCGGTGGGGGGACTACGAGTAGACAGCAGTACTTC	CASSIDGGGGTTSRQQYF	TRBD2	NA	TRBV7-2	TRBJ2-7
TGTGCCAGCTCACCTACAGAGGACTATGGCTACACCTTC	CASSPTEDYGYTF	NA	once	TRBV18	TRBJ1-2
TGTGCCAGCAGTTACCGCGGGAGGAGGGCAGATACGCAGTATTTT	CASSYRGRRADTQYF	TRBD2	once	TRBV27	TRBJ2-3
TGCGCCAGCAGCTTGGGGGGGACAGGGTACGAGACCCAGTACTTC	CASSLGGTGYETQYF	TRBD1	NA	TRBV5-1	TRBJ2-5
TGTGCCAGCAGTATTTGGGCGCAAGGACCGACACTGTATAGCAATCAGCCCCAGCATTTT	CASSIWAQGPTLYSNQPQHF	NA	NA	TRBV6-2/TRBV6-3	TRBJ1-5
TGTGCCACCAGCAGAGGACAGGCCAATTCACCCCTCCACTTT	CATSRGQANSPLHF	NA	NA	TRBV15	TRBJ1-6
TGTGCCAGCAGCCCGGACGAAGGGGCCAGGGGTGGTCCTGAAGCTTTCTTT	CASSPDEGARGGPEAFF	NA	NA	TRBV5-8	TRBJ1-1
TGTGCCAGCAGCTTAGCAACTCGTAGCACAGATACGCAGTATTTT	CASSLATRSTDTQYF	NA	once	TRBV7-2	TRBJ2-3
TGTGCCAGTAGTATTGGATGGAGCGGGCCGGTGGAGACCCAGTACTTC	CASSIGWSGPVETQYF	NA	NA	TRBV19	TRBJ2-5
TGTGCCAGCAGCCCGACAGGGGTTGATGGCTACACCTTC	CASSPTGVDGYTF	TRBD1	NA	TRBV7-9	TRBJ1-2
TGTGCCACCAGCACATTCCCGGCATCCCTTTATCGCACAGATACGCAGTATTTT	CATSTFPASLYRTDTQYF	NA	NA	TRBV15	TRBJ2-3
TGTGCCTGGAGTGCCCTCTCGGGGTCACCCCTCCACTTT	CAWSALSGSPLHF	NA	once	TRBV30	TRBJ1-6
TGTGCCACCGGGACTAGCGGCACAGATACGCAGTATTTT	CATGTSGTDTQYF	TRBD2	NA	TRBV19	TRBJ2-3
TGTGCCAGCAGGGGGGGCAGACCTGGCTACACCTTC	CASRGGRPGYTF	NA	NA	TRBV7-9	TRBJ1-2
TGTGCCAGCATAAACAGGGTGAACACTGAAGCTTTCTTT	CASINRVNTEAFF	NA	NA	TRBV6-5	TRBJ1-1